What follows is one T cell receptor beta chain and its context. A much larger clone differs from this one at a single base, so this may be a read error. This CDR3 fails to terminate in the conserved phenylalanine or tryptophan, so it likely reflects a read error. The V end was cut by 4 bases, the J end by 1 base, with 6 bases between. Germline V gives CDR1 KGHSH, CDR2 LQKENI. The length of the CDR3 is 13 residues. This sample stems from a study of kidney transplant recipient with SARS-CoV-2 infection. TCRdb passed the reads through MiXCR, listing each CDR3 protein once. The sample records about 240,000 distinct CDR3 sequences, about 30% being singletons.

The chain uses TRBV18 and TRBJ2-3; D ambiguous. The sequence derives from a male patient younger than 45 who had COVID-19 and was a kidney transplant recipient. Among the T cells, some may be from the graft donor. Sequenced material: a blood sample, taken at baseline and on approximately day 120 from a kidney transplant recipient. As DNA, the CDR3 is TGTGCCAGCTCACAGGGTGGCACAGATACGCAGTATTCT. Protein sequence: CASSQGGTDTQYS.